Listed below are T cell receptor beta chains from one sample, sequenced in a study of technical replicates of blood from a few donors. Generated by immunoSEQ multiplex PCR, the TCRdb table keeps only in-frame clones and is missing some. The profile shows more than 65,000 clones, about 97% of them singletons. The material sequenced was T cells isolated from PBMCs. The receptor source for this set is a human donor in good health. Both conserved end residues are part of each CDR3. D genes are given only for firm matches. The size entry is marked missing in some rows and otherwise reads once, few, many or a size class.

cdr3_length d_call j_call v_call clone_size cdr3_nt cdr3_aa
16 TRBD2 TRBJ2-1 TRBV18 - TGTGCCAGCTCACCTTCGACTAGCGGGAGGAACAATGAGCAGTTCTTC CASSPSTSGRNNEQFF
14 TRBD2 TRBJ2-3 TRBV5-4 once TGTGCCAGCAAAGGCGGGGGATCCACAGATACGCAGTATTTT CASKGGGSTDTQYF
15 TRBD2 TRBJ2-5 TRBV27 - TGTGCCAGCAGTCGCGCTAGCGGGGGTAAAGAGACCCAGTACTTC CASSRASGGKETQYF
13 - TRBJ1-2 TRBV27 - TGTGCCAGCAGTTTATCATGGAGCTATGGCTACACCTTC CASSLSWSYGYTF
13 TRBD1 TRBJ1-1 TRBV2 - TGTGCCAGCAACAGACAGGGTCTCACTGAAGCTTTCTTT CASNRQGLTEAFF
19 TRBD2 TRBJ2-1 TRBV30 - TGTGCCTGGAACGTCCCTCGGGGACTAGCGGGGGCACACTACAATGAGCAGTTCTTC CAWNVPRGLAGAHYNEQFF
14 - TRBJ1-5 TRBV18 - TGTGCCAGCTCACCTGACCAGGCAGTCCAGCCCCAGCATTTT CASSPDQAVQPQHF
17 TRBD1 TRBJ1-4 TRBV25-1 - TGTGCCAGCAGTGAATGGGACAGGGGGCAAACTAATGAAAAACTGTTTTTT CASSEWDRGQTNEKLFF
16 - TRBJ2-1 TRBV11-2 - TGTGCCAGCAGCTTAGATTGGGGCGAACCGGGCAATGAGCAGTTCTTC CASSLDWGEPGNEQFF
17 TRBD2 TRBJ2-1 TRBV5-1 - TGCGCCAGCAGCTTGGTACCGGGACTAGCGGGAAAGAACGAGCAGTTCTTC CASSLVPGLAGKNEQFF
18 - TRBJ2-6 TRBV5-6 - TGTGCCAGCAGCTTTGAGGGTTACAGGGTATACGGGGCCAACGTCCTGACTTTC CASSFEGYRVYGANVLTF
17 - TRBJ1-6 TRBV9 - TGTGCCAGCAGCGTCGGTCAGGCTGGACAGTATAATTCACCCCTCCACTTT CASSVGQAGQYNSPLHF
13 - TRBJ2-1 TRBV7-9 - TGTGCCAGCAGCCCACCGCGGTACAATGAGCAGTTCTTC CASSPPRYNEQFF
15 - TRBJ1-3 TRBV4-1 once TGCGCCAGCAGCTCGGGGGAGTTCTCTGGAAACACCATATATTTT CASSSGEFSGNTIYF
15 TRBD1 TRBJ2-7 TRBV11-1 - TGTGCCAGCAGCCTCGACAGGGAACCACCATACGAGCAGTACTTC CASSLDREPPYEQYF
13 TRBD2 TRBJ2-7 TRBV12-5 - TGTGCTAGTGGTTGGACTAGCGGGAATGAGCAGTACTTC CASGWTSGNEQYF
16 - TRBJ1-3 TRBV14 - TGTGCCAGCAGCCAAGAAACCAGGGTAACGAGAAACACCATATATTTT CASSQETRVTRNTIYF
15 - TRBJ2-1 TRBV7-7 once TGTGCTAGCAGCTCTCTCCCCAGCTCCTACAATGAGCAGTTCTTC CASSSLPSSYNEQFF
12 TRBD1 TRBJ1-1 TRBV5-1 - TGCGCCAGCAGCTTAGACAGGGATGAAGCTTTCTTT CASSLDRDEAFF
13 - TRBJ2-5 TRBV7-9 - TGTGCCGTTAATTCCAGGGACCAAGAGACCCAGTACTTC CAVNSRDQETQYF
15 - TRBJ1-1 TRBV7-9 - TGTGCCAGCAGCTCTACTGGGAGGCGGAACACTGAAGCTTTCTTT CASSSTGRRNTEAFF
14 TRBD2 TRBJ2-7 TRBV28 - TGTGCCAGCACCAGAAGCGGGAGAACCTACGAGCAGTACTTC CASTRSGRTYEQYF
15 TRBD1 TRBJ2-7 TRBV27 - TGTGCCAGCAGTAAATTGCCGGGACAGGGATACGAGCAGTACTTC CASSKLPGQGYEQYF
14 - TRBJ2-5 TRBV5-1 - TGCGCCAGCAGCTCGGAGACGAAGTACGAGACCCAGTACTTC CASSSETKYETQYF
14 - TRBJ1-6 TRBV7-9 - TGTGCCAGCAGCCTCGGGGGGAGGAATTCACCCCTCCACTTT CASSLGGRNSPLHF
15 TRBD1 TRBJ1-4 TRBV12-5 - TGTGCTAGTGGTTTAATGGACAGGTATAATGAAAAACTGTTTTTT CASGLMDRYNEKLFF
15 - TRBJ1-4 TRBV7-6 once TGTGCCAGCAGCCCGACCGGACAGAAAGGTGAAAAACTGTTTTTT CASSPTGQKGEKLFF
16 TRBD2 TRBJ2-1 TRBV19 - TGTGCCAGTAGTCCTCCGGGACTAGCGGGACTCAATGAGCAGTTCTTC CASSPPGLAGLNEQFF
14 - TRBJ1-4 TRBV28 - TGTGCCAGCAGTTTAGAGGGCTATAATGAAAAACTGTTTTTT CASSLEGYNEKLFF
14 - TRBJ2-6 TRBV2 - TGTGCCAGCAGTGATCGTTCTGGGGCCAACGTCCTGACTTTC CASSDRSGANVLTF
15 - TRBJ1-3 TRBV9 - TGTGCCAGCAGCGTCTTTGTGGGGCCTGGAAACACCATATATTTT CASSVFVGPGNTIYF
14 - TRBJ2-7 TRBV30 - TGTGCCTGGAACCTGGAGGGGCTAAGCTACGAGCAGTACTTC CAWNLEGLSYEQYF
15 - TRBJ2-3 TRBV5-1 - TGCGCCAGCAAGTCTGCCTCCGGGTTATTAGATACGCAGTATTTT CASKSASGLLDTQYF
16 TRBD1 TRBJ2-1 TRBV25-1 - TGTGCCAGCAGTCCCTTTCGGACAGGGGGCCTCGATGAGCAGTTCTTC CASSPFRTGGLDEQFF
16 TRBD1 TRBJ1-2 TRBV5-4 - TGTGCCAGCAGCTTGGAGGGGACAGTTCCCCCGGGTGGCTACACCTTC CASSLEGTVPPGGYTF
14 TRBD1 TRBJ2-7 TRBV7-3 - TGTGCCAGCAGCCCGGGACAGGGGGCGAAGGAGCAGTACTTC CASSPGQGAKEQYF
13 - TRBJ1-2 TRBV5-5 - TGTGCCAGCAGCTCACAGGGCGTTCATGGCTACACCTTC CASSSQGVHGYTF
13 - TRBJ1-1 TRBV6-5 - TGTGCCAGCAGTTACTCAAGGGGATCTGAAGCTTTCTTT CASSYSRGSEAFF
12 - TRBJ1-1 TRBV6-5 - TGTGCCAGCCGAGGGGGTCCCACTGAAGCTTTCTTT CASRGGPTEAFF
17 - TRBJ1-3 TRBV4-1 - TGCGCCAGCAGGCCACGCAGGGAGGTAGACTCTGGAAACACCATATATTTT CASRPRREVDSGNTIYF
16 - TRBJ1-1 TRBV25-1 once TGTGCCAGCAGTGAAAGGTGGACAGTGATGAACACTGAAGCTTTCTTT CASSERWTVMNTEAFF
14 - TRBJ2-3 TRBV25-1 - TGTGCCAGCAGTGCCGGGGCAGGGGCAGATACGCAGTATTTT CASSAGAGADTQYF
14 - TRBJ2-5 TRBV25-1 - TGTGCCAGCAGTGAGGGGACAAAACAAGAGACCCAGTACTTC CASSEGTKQETQYF
14 - TRBJ1-2 TRBV10-1 - TGCGCCAGCAGTGATAGTACGGGTGGCTATGGCTACACCTTC CASSDSTGGYGYTF
17 - TRBJ1-4 TRBV7-6 - TGTGCCAGCAGCTTAGCGCAGTCAACAGGGACTAATGAAAAACTGTTTTTT CASSLAQSTGTNEKLFF
13 - TRBJ1-2 TRBV4-2 - TGTGCCAGCAGCCAAACAGGTTTCTATGGCTACACCTTC CASSQTGFYGYTF
16 TRBD1 TRBJ2-3 TRBV5-6 - TGTGCCAGCAGCTTAATGACAGGGAAGGTCACAGATACGCAGTATTTT CASSLMTGKVTDTQYF
16 TRBD2 TRBJ2-5 TRBV7-9 - TGTGCCAGCAGCAGTCGTCCTAGCGGGTTCCAAGAGACCCAGTACTTC CASSSRPSGFQETQYF
17 TRBD1 TRBJ1-5 TRBV2 - TGTGCCAGCAGTGAGGTTTCCCCGGGACAGATTAATCAGCCCCAGCATTTT CASSEVSPGQINQPQHF
15 - TRBJ2-7 TRBV7-2 once TGTGCCAGCAGCTTAGTGCAGGGGCGAGCCTACGAGCAGTACTTC CASSLVQGRAYEQYF
17 TRBD2 TRBJ2-7 TRBV6-1 once TGTGCCAGCAGTGAAGCAGGTCGGGCTAGCGGCCGGCTTGAGCAGTACTTC CASSEAGRASGRLEQYF
14 - TRBJ2-5 TRBV7-9 - TGTGCCAGCAGCTTAGAAACCAGTTTTGAGACCCAGTACTTC CASSLETSFETQYF